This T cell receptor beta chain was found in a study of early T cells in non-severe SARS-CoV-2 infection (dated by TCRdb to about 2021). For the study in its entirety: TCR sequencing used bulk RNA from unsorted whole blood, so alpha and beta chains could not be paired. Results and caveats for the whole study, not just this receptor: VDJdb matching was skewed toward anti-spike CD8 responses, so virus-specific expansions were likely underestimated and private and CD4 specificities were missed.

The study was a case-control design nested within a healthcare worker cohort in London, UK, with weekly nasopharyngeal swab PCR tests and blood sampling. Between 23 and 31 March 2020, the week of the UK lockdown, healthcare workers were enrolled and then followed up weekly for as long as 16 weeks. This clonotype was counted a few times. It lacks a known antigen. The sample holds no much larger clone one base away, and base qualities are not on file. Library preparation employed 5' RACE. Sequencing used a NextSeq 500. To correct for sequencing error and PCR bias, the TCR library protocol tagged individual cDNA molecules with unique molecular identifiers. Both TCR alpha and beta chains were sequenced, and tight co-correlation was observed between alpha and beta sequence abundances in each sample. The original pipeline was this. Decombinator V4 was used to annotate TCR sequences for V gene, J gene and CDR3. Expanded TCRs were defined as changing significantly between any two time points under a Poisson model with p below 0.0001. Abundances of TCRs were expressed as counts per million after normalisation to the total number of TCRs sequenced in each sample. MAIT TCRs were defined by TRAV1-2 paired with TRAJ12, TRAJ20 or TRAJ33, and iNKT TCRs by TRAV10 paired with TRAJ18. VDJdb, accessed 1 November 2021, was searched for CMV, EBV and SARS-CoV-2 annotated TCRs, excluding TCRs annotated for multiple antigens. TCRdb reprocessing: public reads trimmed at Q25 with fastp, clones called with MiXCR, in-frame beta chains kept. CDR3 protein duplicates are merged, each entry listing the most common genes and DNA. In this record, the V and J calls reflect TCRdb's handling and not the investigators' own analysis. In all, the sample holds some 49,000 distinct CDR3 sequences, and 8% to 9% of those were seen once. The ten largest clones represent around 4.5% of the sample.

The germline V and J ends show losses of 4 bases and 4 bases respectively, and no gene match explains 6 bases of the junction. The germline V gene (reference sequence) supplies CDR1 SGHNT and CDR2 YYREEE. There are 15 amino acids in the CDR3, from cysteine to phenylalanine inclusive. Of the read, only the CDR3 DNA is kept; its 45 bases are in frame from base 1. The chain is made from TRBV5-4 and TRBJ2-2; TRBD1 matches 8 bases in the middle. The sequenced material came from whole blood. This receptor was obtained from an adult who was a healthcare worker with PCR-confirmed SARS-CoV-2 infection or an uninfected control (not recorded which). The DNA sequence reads TGTGCCAGCAGCCTGACAGGGGACGGCACCGGGGAGCTGTTTTTT. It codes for CASSLTGDGTGELFF.